The sequence of this TCR beta chain was determined in a study of neoadjuvant anti-PD-1 for oral cavity cancer. Points from the study as a whole: After neoadjuvant nivolumab, PBMC T cell clonality was significantly higher in non-responders than responders.

Patients were newly diagnosed with stage II-IVA oral cavity squamous cell carcinoma without prior systemic or radiation treatment. Sequencing was performed with immunoSEQ multiplex PCR; in TCRdb, only in-frame clones are kept and a portion is missing. The sample lists 15,000 to 20,000 clones; 64% were seen once. With respect to this clone: Antigen unknown.

This CDR3 has 13 residues. Germline assignment: CDR1 MNHEY and CDR2 SVGAGI. The V and J ends lost 2 bases and 3 bases respectively, with 8 bases between them. Sequencing was performed on PBMCs, taken before nivolumab (anti-PD-1) treatment. The receptor was isolated from a person aged 35 to 85 with oral cavity squamous cell carcinoma. The genes are TRBV6-5 and TRBJ2-7; D is undetermined. The CDR3 bases are TGTGCCAGCAGTTACAGGGCCGACTACGAGCAGTACTTC. Its translation: CASSYRADYEQYF.